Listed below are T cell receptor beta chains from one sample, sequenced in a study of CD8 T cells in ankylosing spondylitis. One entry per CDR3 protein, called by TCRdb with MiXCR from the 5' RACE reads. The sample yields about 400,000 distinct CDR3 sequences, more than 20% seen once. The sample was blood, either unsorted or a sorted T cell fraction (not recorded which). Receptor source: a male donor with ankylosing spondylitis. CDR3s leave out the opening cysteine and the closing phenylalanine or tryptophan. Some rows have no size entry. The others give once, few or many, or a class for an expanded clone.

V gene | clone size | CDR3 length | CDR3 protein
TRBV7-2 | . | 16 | ASSLAPTGADSTDTQY
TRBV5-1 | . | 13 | ASSLKLAGEDEQY
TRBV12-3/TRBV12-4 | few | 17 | ASILATSGRALVAGELF
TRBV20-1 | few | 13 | SARRASGNYDEQF
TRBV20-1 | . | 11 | SATVRGNLEAF
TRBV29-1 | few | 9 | SVDVTDTQY
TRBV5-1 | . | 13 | ASTYGGSGANVLT
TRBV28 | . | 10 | ASGDSYNEQF
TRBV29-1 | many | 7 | SVSFGYT
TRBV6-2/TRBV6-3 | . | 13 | ASTHAGSRNQPQH
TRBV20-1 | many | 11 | SARAPGNQPQH
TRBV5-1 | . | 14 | ASSLRLSSGANVLT
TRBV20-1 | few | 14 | SAGRGYSNKYNEQF
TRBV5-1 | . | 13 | ASGPSSGAAYEQY